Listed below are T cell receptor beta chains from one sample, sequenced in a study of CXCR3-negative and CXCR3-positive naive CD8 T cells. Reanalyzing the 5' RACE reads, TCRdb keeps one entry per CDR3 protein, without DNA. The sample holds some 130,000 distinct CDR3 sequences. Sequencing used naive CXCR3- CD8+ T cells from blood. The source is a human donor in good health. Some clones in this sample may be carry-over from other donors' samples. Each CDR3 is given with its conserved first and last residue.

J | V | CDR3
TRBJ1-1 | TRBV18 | CASSTINPGFGAFF
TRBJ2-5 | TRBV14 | CASSQGWLEAQYF
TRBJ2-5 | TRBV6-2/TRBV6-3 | CASSSTAQETQYF
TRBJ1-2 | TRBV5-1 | CASSLTGGNFLF
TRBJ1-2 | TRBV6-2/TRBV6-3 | CASSYGDYGYTF
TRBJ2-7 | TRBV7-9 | CASSSSRSYEQYF
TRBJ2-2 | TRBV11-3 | CASSQNTGELFF
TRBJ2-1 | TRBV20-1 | CSAGGGLVRPNEQFF
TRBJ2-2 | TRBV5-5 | CASSLARDNTGELFF
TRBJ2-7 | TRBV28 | CASSFGQRNYEQYF
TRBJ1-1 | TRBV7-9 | CASSHPGQGLATEAFF
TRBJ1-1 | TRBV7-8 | CASSPGPEAFF
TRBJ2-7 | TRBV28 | CASSSPAGPTYEQYF
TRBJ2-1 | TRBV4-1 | CASSQVSGSSNEQFF
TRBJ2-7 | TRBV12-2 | CASRTGQGSYEQYF
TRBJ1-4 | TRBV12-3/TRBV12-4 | CASSLRRLTVDSPNEKLFF
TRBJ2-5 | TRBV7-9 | CASSTSGNRKETQYF
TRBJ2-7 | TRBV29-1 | CSATTSTEGFQQYF
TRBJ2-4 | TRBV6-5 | CASTPSVRGLAKNIQYF
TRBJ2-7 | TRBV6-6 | CAVGDRAYEQYF
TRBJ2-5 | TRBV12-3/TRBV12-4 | CASSSTSGETQYF